The 23 T cell receptor beta chains listed next were all sequenced from one sample in a study of blood T cells in healthy people across ages. A second PCR, run for about 7 to 11 cycles, used a sample-barcoded 5' primer plus a J-beta primer mix. One entry per CDR3 protein, called by TCRdb with MiXCR from the 5' RACE reads. The data contain more than 900,000 distinct CDR3 sequences, just under 30% of them singletons. This sample was also put to use in a study of T cells of mothers and their children.

Material for sequencing was blood. The receptors come from a woman in her thirties or forties in good health.

V usage is TRBV3-1 and J usage is TRBJ2-1; D possibly corresponds to TRBD2 (7 bases). Germline loops: CDR1 LGHDT, CDR2 YNNKEL (reference sequence). With 6 bases removed from V and 6 bases from J, the gap between germline ends came to 18 bases. The CDR3 spans 15 residues. CDR3 loop: CASRGRGAQGNEQFF. The DNA for the CDR3 is TGTGCCAGCAGAGGACGGGGGGCTCAGGGCAATGAGCAGTTCTTC.

This chain uses TRBV12-3 or TRBV12-4 with TRBJ2-3; the D call may be TRBD1 or TRBD2 (6 bases each). The CDR3 sequence is 15 residues long. V was trimmed by 4 bases and J by 2 bases, leaving 13 bases between them. The CDR3 DNA sequence: TGTGCCAGCAGTTCAAGGGGGGCCTACACAGATACGCAGTATTTT. The encoded protein is CASSSRGAYTDTQYF.

This clonotype was found a few times. The chain joins TRBV7-3 to TRBJ2-1, with 9 bases identical to TRBD2. This CDR3 contains 15 residues. Germline V CDR1 and CDR2: SGHTA, FQGTGA. V dropped 0 bases and J dropped 10; count of bases not matched to a gene: 7. CDR3 bases: TGTGCCAGCAGCTTAACTAGCGGGGGCCGGGGGGAGCAGTTCTTC. Translation gives CASSLTSGGRGEQFF.

The rearrangement uses TRBV7-2 and TRBJ1-4; D is uncertain. From germline, CDR1 is SGHTA and CDR2 FQGNSA. The CDR3 is 16 amino acids. The V gene lost 2 bases and the J gene lost 0 bases, with 10 bases spanning the gap. CDR3 DNA: TGTGCCAGCAGCTTAACCGGCGGAACAACTAATGAAAAACTGTTTTTT. This codes for CASSLTGGTTNEKLFF. The entire variable domain, with the rest obtained from reference TRBV7-2 and TRBJ1-4, is as follows: GAGVSQSPSNKVTEKGKDVELRCDPISGHTALYWYRQSLGQGLEFLIYFQGNSAPDKSGLPSDRFSAERTGGSVSTLTIQRTQQEDSAVYLCASSLTGGTTNEKLFFGSGTQLSVL.

This clonotype was found many times. This chain connects TRBV7-2 to TRBJ2-3; D could derive from TRBD1 or TRBD2 (6 bases each). This CDR3 region has 16 residues. The germline V gene encodes CDR1 SGHTA and CDR2 FQGNSA. V was cut by 1 base and J by 0 bases, with 11 bases left in between. This CDR3 reads CASSLVTGASTDTQYF. As DNA, the CDR3 is TGTGCCAGCAGCTTAGTTACGGGGGCTAGCACAGATACGCAGTATTTT.

The genes are TRBV12-3 or TRBV12-4 and TRBJ2-1, with D possibly TRBD2 on 5 matching bases. V was cut by 5 bases and J by 7 bases, with 9 bases left in between. The CDR3 runs to 12 residues. The CDR3 sequence: CASSPTINEQFF. CDR3 in DNA: TGTGCCAGCAGTCCGACTATTAATGAGCAGTTCTTC.

This clonotype was seen a few times. Just one base apart from a much larger clone, this may be a read error. V gene TRBV7-2 combines with J gene TRBJ1-5, with TRBD1 matching over 9 bases. The germline gives CDR1 SGHTA, CDR2 FQGNSA. The CDR3 loop spans 16 amino acids. The chain's CDR3 is CASSPGTGRSNRPQHF. The CDR3 bases are TGTGCCAGCAGCCCTGGGACAGGGAGAAGCAATCGGCCCCAGCATTTT.

The chain couples TRBV20-1 to TRBJ1-5, with D hard to call. CDR3 length: 14 residues. Germline V gives CDR1 DFQATT, CDR2 SNEGSKA (reference sequence). V was shortened by 3 bases and J by 2 bases, with 11 bases between the two germline ends. The CDR3 region is CSASTESRNQPQHF. The CDR3 region has the DNA TGCAGTGCTAGTACAGAGAGCCGCAATCAGCCCCAGCATTTT.

In DNA, the CDR3 is TGTGCCAGCAAATCGGCAGGGCGACGGAAGAACACTGAAGCTTTCTTT. This encodes CASKSAGRRKNTEAFF. V usage is TRBV6-5 and J usage is TRBJ1-1, with D tentatively TRBD1 (5 bases). Looked up from germline, CDR1 is MNHEY and CDR2 is SVGAGI. V gave up 7 bases and J gave up 1 base, with 19 bases separating them. CDR3 size: 16 residues.

This rearrangement joins TRBV20-1 to TRBJ2-5; 7 bases are shared with TRBD2. This CDR3 region has 14 residues. Germline lookup yields CDR1 DFQATT and CDR2 SNEGSKA (reference sequence). Trimming removed 4 bases from V and 2 bases from J; junction bases left unmatched: 7. The CDR3 sequence is CSAKAGTLQETQYF. The CDR3 nucleotides read TGCAGTGCTAAAGCGGGGACCTTACAAGAGACCCAGTACTTC.

This chain joins TRBV4-1 and TRBJ2-1; TRBD2 is a possible D gene (6 bases). The germline V gene encodes CDR1 MGHRA and CDR2 YSYEKL. The CDR3 is 14 amino acids. V was cut by 3 bases and J by 5 bases, with 11 bases left in between. The CDR3 nucleotides read TGCGCCAGCAGCCAGGGGGGTGTCGACAATGAGCAGTTCTTC. Protein sequence: CASSQGGVDNEQFF.

At least ten counts were recorded for this clonotype. This chain uses TRBV5-5 with TRBJ2-3; D remains ambiguous. V lost 3 bases to trimming and J lost 0 bases, with 8 bases between them. The V gene's germline CDR1 is SGHKS and CDR2 YYEKEE (reference sequence). The CDR3 loop spans 14 amino acids. CDR3 residues: CASSSLASTDTQYF. The CDR3, as DNA: TGTGCCAGCAGCTCATTAGCTAGCACAGATACGCAGTATTTT.

In this sample, this clonotype turned up many times. The chain recombines TRBV6-5 with TRBJ2-3, with 8 bases aligning to TRBD2. With 2 bases clipped from V and 5 bases from J, the junction kept 9 bases outside the gene matches. This CDR3 is built from 16 residues. The germline CDR1 and CDR2 sequences are MNHEY and SVGAGI. The CDR3 region has the DNA TGTGCCAGCAGTTACCCCCGGGCGGGGGGAATAGATACGCAGTATTTT. It translates to CASSYPRAGGIDTQYF.

This chain uses TRBV9 with TRBJ2-1, with D possibly being TRBD2 (6 bases). The CDR3 is 16 amino acids. The V and J ends lost 3 bases and 0 bases respectively, with 13 bases between them. The germline V gene encodes CDR1 SGDLS and CDR2 YYNGEE. The CDR3 reads CASSAPSTSSYNEQFF. The CDR3 DNA reads as TGTGCCAGCAGCGCCCCGTCGACTAGCTCCTACAATGAGCAGTTCTTC.

The CDR3: CASTLGGWKITYEQYF. CDR3 nucleotide sequence: TGCGCCAGCACCCTGGGGGGCTGGAAAATAACTTACGAGCAGTACTTC. The V call is TRBV5-1, the J call TRBJ2-7, with D perhaps assigned TRBD1 or TRBD2 (6 bases each). The V gene lost 6 bases and the J gene lost 4 bases, with 23 bases spanning the gap. CDR1 is SGHRS and CDR2 is YFSETQ in the germline V gene. CDR3 length: 16 amino acids.

This clonotype was observed a single time. The V gene is TRBV24-1, the J gene TRBJ1-1, with D unclear. There are 13 residues in the CDR3. Germline CDR1 is KGHDR and CDR2 is SFDVKD. V dropped 3 bases and J dropped 8 bases, with 12 bases sitting between them. Here the CDR3 DNA reads TGTGCCACCAGTGATCGGGCGACGATGGAAGCTTTCTTT. It codes for CATSDRATMEAFF.

This clonotype turned up a few times. The J gene is TRBJ2-5, the V gene TRBV25-1, with D unresolved. V was clipped by 4 bases and J by 5 bases, with 17 bases between them. Germline CDR1 and CDR2: MGHDK and SYGVNS. The CDR3 length is 15 residues. CDR3 nucleotides: TGTGCCAGCAGTGGTCCGGCCCCCAAGTGGGAGACCCAGTACTTC. It is translated as CASSGPAPKWETQYF.

The J gene is TRBJ2-5, the V gene TRBV7-2; no definite D call. V was pared by 5 bases and J by 4 bases, with 11 bases between. The CDR3 has 13 amino acids. Germline assignment: CDR1 SGHTA and CDR2 FQGNSA. The CDR3 sequence is CASSPRASETQYF. The CDR3 region has the DNA TGTGCCAGCAGCCCACGGGCTTCAGAGACCCAGTACTTC.

V gene TRBV7-3 combines with J gene TRBJ2-1, with D possibly being TRBD1 or TRBD2 (6 bases each). The V and J ends lost 5 bases and 0 bases respectively, with 14 bases between them. The germline V gene encodes CDR1 SGHTA and CDR2 FQGTGA. This CDR3 contains 16 residues. DNA for the CDR3: TGTGCCAGCAGCCCGGGAGAGGGGGGCTCCTACAATGAGCAGTTCTTC. Amino acid sequence: CASSPGEGGSYNEQFF. Full variable domain (remainder filled in from reference TRBV7-3 and TRBJ2-1): GAGVSQTPSNKVTEKGKYVELRCDPISGHTALYWYRQSLGQGPEFLIYFQGTGAADDSGLPNDRFFAVRPEGSVSTLKIQRTERGDSAVYLCASSPGEGGSYNEQFFGPGTRLTVL.

Concerning this clonotype itself: A much larger clone lies a single base off, so this may be a read error. The chain uses TRBV7-2 and TRBJ2-4; the D is unclear. The J call is doubtful: the DNA matches TRBJ2-7 better. Germline-derived CDR1 and CDR2 are SGHTA and FQGNSA. The CDR3 runs to 13 residues. For the CDR3, the DNA is TGTACCAGCAGCATAGGACCTGGCTACGAGCAGTACTTC. It yields the protein CTSSIGPGYEQYF.

Points on this clonotype: This likely stems from a read error, as it lies one base from a far larger clone. The chain couples TRBV5-1 to TRBJ2-1; no reliable D call. Germline V gene data show CDR1 as SGHRS and CDR2 as YFSETQ. The V gene lost 0 bases and the J gene lost 13 bases, with 8 bases spanning the gap. The CDR3 consists of 11 residues. CDR3 sequence: CASSLDETQFF. DNA of the CDR3: TGCGCCAGCAGCTTGGATGAGACCCAGTTCTTC.

Turning to this clonotype: Possible read error: a much larger clone is one base away. The gene calls are TRBV28 and TRBJ2-7, with D perhaps TRBD1 (6 bases). This CDR3 comprises 12 residues. CDR1 is MDHEN and CDR2 is SYDVKM in the germline V gene. CDR3 region: CAIGTYPYEHYF. CDR3 nucleotides: TGTGCCATCGGGACATACCCCTACGAGCACTACTTC.

This clonotype was picked up many times. The chain uses TRBV12-3 or TRBV12-4 and TRBJ2-5; 7 nucleotides line up with TRBD2. Trimming took 5 bases from V and 4 from J; bases not matched to a gene: 7. CDR3 length: 14 residues. Here the CDR3 reads CASSPGLGAETQYF. The CDR3 DNA sequence: TGTGCCAGCAGTCCAGGACTAGGCGCAGAGACCCAGTACTTC.